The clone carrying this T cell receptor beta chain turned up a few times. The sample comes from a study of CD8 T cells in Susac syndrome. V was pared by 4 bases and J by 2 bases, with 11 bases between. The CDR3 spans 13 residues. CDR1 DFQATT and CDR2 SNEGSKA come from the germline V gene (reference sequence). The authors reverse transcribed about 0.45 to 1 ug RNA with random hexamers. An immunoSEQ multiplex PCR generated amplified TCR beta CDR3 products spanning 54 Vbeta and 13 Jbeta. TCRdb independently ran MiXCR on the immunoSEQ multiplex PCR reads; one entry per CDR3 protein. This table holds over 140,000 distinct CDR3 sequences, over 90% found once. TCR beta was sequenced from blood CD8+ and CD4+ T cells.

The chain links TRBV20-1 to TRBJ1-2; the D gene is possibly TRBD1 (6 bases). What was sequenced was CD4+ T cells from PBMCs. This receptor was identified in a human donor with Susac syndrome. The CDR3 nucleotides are TGCAGTGCTACTTTAGGACAGAACTATGGCTACACCTTC. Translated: CSATLGQNYGYTF.